These T cell receptor beta chains were read from a single sample in a study of CD8 T cells in ankylosing spondylitis. From the 5' RACE reads, TCRdb called clonotypes with MiXCR, one entry per CDR3 protein. The sample lists about 240,000 distinct CDR3 sequences; over 8.5% were seen once. Sequencing was carried out using blood, either unsorted or a sorted T cell fraction (not recorded which). These receptors came from a male donor with ankylosing spondylitis or in good health (not recorded which). The conserved cysteine and the conserved F or W are not part of the CDR3 here. Where a row states a size, it is once, few, many or the class of an expanded clone; other rows omit it.

clone size: many
J gene: TRBJ1-4
V gene: TRBV5-1
CDR3 protein: ASSSEGVPGEKLF

clone size: .
J gene: TRBJ1-1
V gene: TRBV7-6
CDR3 protein: ASSLFGSENTEAF

clone size: many
J gene: TRBJ2-1
V gene: TRBV5-1
CDR3 protein: ASSLGQGAYNEQF

clone size: many
J gene: TRBJ1-5
V gene: TRBV6-1
CDR3 protein: ASSRTDSNQPQH

clone size: many
J gene: TRBJ1-2
V gene: TRBV20-1
CDR3 protein: SAIKWTGGDYGYT

clone size: many
J gene: TRBJ2-3
V gene: TRBV12-3/TRBV12-4
CDR3 protein: ASRDFSTDTQY

clone size: many
J gene: TRBJ2-1
V gene: TRBV6-5
CDR3 protein: ASSSSRETYNEQF

clone size: .
J gene: TRBJ1-5
V gene: TRBV4-2
CDR3 protein: ASRMTGDNQPQH

clone size: many
J gene: TRBJ2-7
V gene: TRBV20-1
CDR3 protein: SAKEVADHEQY

clone size: many
J gene: TRBJ2-7
V gene: TRBV12-3/TRBV12-4
CDR3 protein: ASSFSGGDLDEQY

clone size: many
J gene: TRBJ1-1
V gene: TRBV7-9
CDR3 protein: ASSRGQANTEAF

clone size: many
J gene: TRBJ2-7
V gene: TRBV25-1
CDR3 protein: ASSEPGKGFHEQY

clone size: many
J gene: TRBJ2-7
V gene: TRBV20-1
CDR3 protein: STGGPYEQY

clone size: many
J gene: TRBJ1-5
V gene: TRBV6-2/TRBV6-3
CDR3 protein: ASSYPARRGTQPQH

clone size: many
J gene: TRBJ2-7
V gene: TRBV20-1
CDR3 protein: SASRQGPNYEQY

clone size: many
J gene: TRBJ1-4
V gene: TRBV5-1
CDR3 protein: ASSLQGAQAEKLF

clone size: .
J gene: TRBJ2-5
V gene: TRBV5-1
CDR3 protein: ASSSATGTAQETQY

clone size: many
J gene: TRBJ2-2
V gene: TRBV12-3/TRBV12-4
CDR3 protein: ASRRGHANTGELF

clone size: many
J gene: TRBJ2-5
V gene: TRBV28
CDR3 protein: ASRPTRLTEETQY

clone size: many
J gene: TRBJ2-5
V gene: TRBV24-1
CDR3 protein: ATSDANRGGRETQY

clone size: many
J gene: TRBJ2-5
V gene: TRBV29-1
CDR3 protein: SVEEGSQETQY

clone size: .
J gene: TRBJ2-4
V gene: TRBV29-1
CDR3 protein: SVESRGGAKNIQY

clone size: many
J gene: TRBJ2-7
V gene: TRBV5-1
CDR3 protein: ASSLDRASYEQY

clone size: many
J gene: TRBJ2-2
V gene: TRBV20-1
CDR3 protein: SASPGLAGAGELF

clone size: many
J gene: TRBJ2-4
V gene: TRBV29-1
CDR3 protein: SVEGPMRGGAKNIQY

clone size: .
J gene: TRBJ2-7
V gene: TRBV3-1
CDR3 protein: ASSQAKNEQY

clone size: few
J gene: TRBJ2-5
V gene: TRBV7-9
CDR3 protein: ASSLMRDPQETQY

clone size: few
J gene: TRBJ2-1
V gene: TRBV10-3
CDR3 protein: AIRDLSGEGNEQF

clone size: many
J gene: TRBJ2-5
V gene: TRBV5-4
CDR3 protein: ASSLGQGPGETQY

clone size: .
J gene: TRBJ2-7
V gene: TRBV6-2/TRBV6-3
CDR3 protein: ASSLGLVEQY

clone size: .
J gene: TRBJ1-1
V gene: TRBV14
CDR3 protein: ASSGQGAGTEAF

clone size: .
J gene: TRBJ2-2
V gene: TRBV11-2
CDR3 protein: ASSHEPTSGGTNTGELF

clone size: few
J gene: TRBJ1-2
V gene: TRBV6-1
CDR3 protein: ASTRQGANYGYT

clone size: many
J gene: TRBJ2-1
V gene: TRBV6-1
CDR3 protein: ASSHQRQGAGNEQF

clone size: many
J gene: TRBJ1-5
V gene: TRBV19
CDR3 protein: ASDRGGNQPQH

clone size: many
J gene: TRBJ1-4
V gene: TRBV4-1
CDR3 protein: ASSHQGSANEKLF

clone size: few
J gene: TRBJ2-1
V gene: TRBV29-1
CDR3 protein: SVVRLAGANEQF

clone size: few
J gene: TRBJ2-3
V gene: TRBV7-8
CDR3 protein: ASSRILGLAEQITDTQY

clone size: few
J gene: TRBJ1-1
V gene: TRBV25-1
CDR3 protein: ASSAPGQGVIEAF

clone size: many
J gene: TRBJ2-2
V gene: TRBV4-1
CDR3 protein: ASSSNGELF

clone size: many
J gene: TRBJ2-1
V gene: TRBV9
CDR3 protein: ASSPDNYNEQF

clone size: .
J gene: TRBJ2-5
V gene: TRBV6-5
CDR3 protein: ASSLTMAKKTQY

clone size: .
J gene: TRBJ2-3
V gene: TRBV12-3/TRBV12-4
CDR3 protein: ASGYSSADTQY

clone size: few
J gene: TRBJ2-7
V gene: TRBV9
CDR3 protein: ASSEDISYEQY

clone size: .
J gene: TRBJ2-1
V gene: TRBV28
CDR3 protein: ASSFRAGGPNEQF

clone size: few
J gene: TRBJ2-7
V gene: TRBV7-2
CDR3 protein: ASSLVPSGAYYEQY

clone size: once
J gene: TRBJ1-1
V gene: TRBV5-1
CDR3 protein: ASSPPQTPGTEAF

clone size: .
J gene: TRBJ1-5
V gene: TRBV20-1
CDR3 protein: SATQGRNQPQH

clone size: many
J gene: TRBJ1-1
V gene: TRBV3-1
CDR3 protein: ASSQGGAQTEAF

clone size: many
J gene: TRBJ2-3
V gene: TRBV15
CDR3 protein: ATSRGTSGGNTQY